This is a list of T cell receptor beta chains from one sample in a study of blood T cells in healthy people across ages. TCRdb re-called the 5' RACE reads through MiXCR, storing one row per CDR3 protein. Among 700,000 or so distinct CDR3 sequences listed, 20% to 25% were seen once. Sample: blood. The receptors here all came from a man in his 70s in good health. The CDR3 runs from the conserved cysteine through the conserved F or W. The order of the fields is clone size, V gene, D gene, J gene, CDR3 protein, CDR3 DNA. The D gene is left open where the match is weak. Only some rows state a clone size, as once, few, many or a class for expanded clones.

size: few
V: TRBV5-1
D: -
J: TRBJ1-5
CDR3: CASSLGIMSNQPQHF
DNA: TGCGCCAGCAGCTTGGGGATTATGAGCAATCAGCCCCAGCATTTT

size: -
V: TRBV7-6
D: -
J: TRBJ2-5
CDR3: CAGSLYRAVETQYF
DNA: TGTGCCGGCAGCTTGTATCGGGCGGTAGAGACCCAGTACTTC

size: -
V: TRBV9
D: -
J: TRBJ1-1
CDR3: CASSVTTGLGTEAFF
DNA: TGTGCCAGCAGCGTGACAACAGGGTTGGGCACTGAAGCTTTCTTT

size: -
V: TRBV20-1
D: -
J: TRBJ1-2
CDR3: CSASAGGAYYGYTF
DNA: TGCAGTGCTAGTGCCGGGGGCGCCTACTATGGCTACACCTTC

size: few
V: TRBV29-1
D: -
J: TRBJ2-1
CDR3: CSVAGLPAGNEQFF
DNA: TGCAGCGTTGCCGGACTACCCGCTGGGAATGAGCAGTTCTTC

size: -
V: TRBV12-3/TRBV12-4
D: -
J: TRBJ2-5
CDR3: CASSLIARALETQYF
DNA: TGTGCCAGCAGTTTAATCGCCAGGGCTTTGGAGACCCAGTACTTC

size: -
V: TRBV7-2
D: -
J: TRBJ1-5
CDR3: CASSLSPDSNQPQHF
DNA: TGTGCCAGCAGCTTAAGTCCTGATAGCAATCAGCCCCAGCATTTT

size: -
V: TRBV6-1
D: -
J: TRBJ1-4
CDR3: CASSPTGLPKTNEKLFF
DNA: TGTGCCAGCAGCCCAACTGGTCTCCCGAAAACTAATGAAAAACTGTTTTTT

size: -
V: TRBV20-1
D: TRBD1
J: TRBJ1-2
CDR3: CSATGRYYGYTF
DNA: TGCAGTGCGACAGGGAGGTACTATGGCTACACCTTC

size: -
V: TRBV9
D: TRBD2
J: TRBJ2-1
CDR3: CASSVEVLAGRNEQFF
DNA: TGTGCCAGCAGCGTCGAAGTTCTAGCGGGGCGGAATGAGCAGTTCTTC

size: -
V: TRBV28
D: -
J: TRBJ1-1
CDR3: CASSPWGPKDTEAFF
DNA: TGTGCCAGCAGTCCCTGGGGGCCTAAGGACACTGAAGCTTTCTTT

size: -
V: TRBV11-2
D: -
J: TRBJ1-1
CDR3: CASTRTVPSGRRTEAFF
DNA: TGTGCCAGCACTCGGACGGTCCCCAGTGGCCGGAGGACTGAAGCTTTCTTT

size: -
V: TRBV20-1
D: TRBD2
J: TRBJ2-1
CDR3: CSARDRGRGQFF
DNA: TGCAGTGCTAGAGATAGAGGGAGGGGGCAGTTCTTC

size: few
V: TRBV4-2
D: -
J: TRBJ2-2
CDR3: CASSQGNGGSNTGELFF
DNA: TGTGCCAGCAGCCAAGGGAACGGGGGATCGAACACCGGGGAGCTGTTTTTT

size: few
V: TRBV4-2
D: TRBD1
J: TRBJ1-5
CDR3: CASSHIQGAQGQPQHF
DNA: TGTGCCAGCAGCCATATACAGGGGGCGCAAGGTCAGCCCCAGCATTTT

size: -
V: TRBV18
D: -
J: TRBJ2-7
CDR3: CASSPTRDTYEQYF
DNA: TGTGCCAGCTCACCGACCCGGGACACCTACGAGCAGTACTTC

size: -
V: TRBV27
D: -
J: TRBJ1-4
CDR3: CASSFGRGGFTNEKLFF
DNA: TGTGCCAGCAGTTTCGGCAGGGGCGGATTTACTAATGAAAAACTGTTTTTT

size: few
V: TRBV6-5
D: -
J: TRBJ2-1
CDR3: CASRSEGSYNEQFF
DNA: TGTGCCAGCAGGTCCGAAGGCTCCTACAATGAGCAGTTCTTC

size: few
V: TRBV19
D: -
J: TRBJ1-5
CDR3: CASSPRGGAQPQHF
DNA: TGTGCCAGTAGCCCCCGGGGGGGGGCTCAGCCCCAGCATTTT

size: -
V: TRBV7-9
D: TRBD2
J: TRBJ2-1
CDR3: CASRSSGNGNEQFF
DNA: TGTGCCAGCAGATCCAGCGGGAACGGTAATGAGCAGTTCTTC

size: few
V: TRBV20-1
D: -
J: TRBJ1-1
CDR3: CSARPDINTEAFF
DNA: TGCAGTGCTAGACCGGACATTAACACTGAAGCTTTCTTT

size: few
V: TRBV7-9
D: TRBD1
J: TRBJ1-1
CDR3: CASSLVQGAISEAFF
DNA: TGTGCCAGCAGCTTAGTGCAGGGGGCAATTTCTGAAGCTTTCTTT

size: many
V: TRBV5-1
D: TRBD1
J: TRBJ1-2
CDR3: CASSWTGGDYGYTF
DNA: TGTGCCAGCAGCTGGACAGGGGGCGACTATGGCTACACCTTC

size: -
V: TRBV12-3/TRBV12-4
D: -
J: TRBJ2-6
CDR3: CASSLTGPSGANVLTF
DNA: TGTGCCAGCAGTTTAACAGGTCCCTCTGGGGCCAACGTCCTGACTTTC

size: -
V: TRBV20-1
D: -
J: TRBJ1-1
CDR3: CSTHRVGTEAFF
DNA: TGCAGTACCCACCGAGTTGGCACTGAAGCTTTCTTT

size: few
V: TRBV18
D: -
J: TRBJ2-5
CDR3: CASSPPSTQTRGTQYF
DNA: TGTGCCAGCTCACCACCTTCGACCCAAACCAGGGGGACCCAGTACTTC

size: -
V: TRBV20-1
D: -
J: TRBJ1-1
CDR3: CSALGGREAFF
DNA: TGCAGTGCTTTGGGAGGCCGTGAAGCTTTCTTT

size: few
V: TRBV10-3
D: -
J: TRBJ2-7
CDR3: CASTGTKGYEQYF
DNA: TGTGCCAGCACAGGGACAAAGGGCTACGAGCAGTACTTC

size: few
V: TRBV7-2
D: -
J: TRBJ1-4
CDR3: CASSLDPASTNEKLFF
DNA: TGTGCCAGCAGCTTAGACCCTGCCTCAACTAATGAAAAACTGTTTTTT

size: few
V: TRBV5-1
D: TRBD2
J: TRBJ2-2
CDR3: CASSLGGLSTGELFF
DNA: TGCGCCAGCAGCTTGGGGGGACTAAGTACCGGGGAGCTGTTTTTT

size: few
V: TRBV25-1
D: -
J: TRBJ1-2
CDR3: CASSDKSEGTYGYTF
DNA: TGTGCCAGCAGTGACAAATCGGAGGGGACCTATGGCTACACCTTC

size: -
V: TRBV28
D: -
J: TRBJ1-2
CDR3: CASSLQQDYGYTF
DNA: TGTGCCAGCAGTTTGCAACAGGACTATGGCTACACCTTC

size: -
V: TRBV19
D: -
J: TRBJ1-4
CDR3: CASSNWGRGGEKLFF
DNA: TGTGCCAGTAGTAACTGGGGGAGGGGAGGCGAAAAACTGTTTTTT

size: -
V: TRBV3-1
D: -
J: TRBJ1-1
CDR3: CASSLRVSDPEAFF
DNA: TGTGCCAGCAGCCTCAGGGTTTCCGACCCAGAAGCTTTCTTT

size: many
V: TRBV5-5
D: -
J: TRBJ1-4
CDR3: CASSAGGTNEKLFF
DNA: TGTGCCAGCAGCGCGGGGGGGACTAATGAAAAACTGTTTTTT

size: -
V: TRBV4-3
D: TRBD2
J: TRBJ2-4
CDR3: CASSQDIVVAGGNDIQYF
DNA: TGCGCCAGCAGCCAAGATATTGTGGTGGCGGGAGGGAATGACATTCAGTACTTC

size: -
V: TRBV3-1
D: -
J: TRBJ1-1
CDR3: CASSRPFGGATEAFF
DNA: TGTGCCAGCAGCCGCCCTTTCGGAGGGGCCACTGAAGCTTTCTTT

size: few
V: TRBV7-2
D: -
J: TRBJ1-4
CDR3: CASSPAGGRVEKLFF
DNA: TGTGCCAGCAGCCCCGCCGGGGGGAGGGTTGAAAAACTGTTTTTT

size: many
V: TRBV5-1
D: -
J: TRBJ2-1
CDR3: CASSPTTDSAQGQFF
DNA: TGCGCCAGCAGCCCCACGACCGACTCGGCTCAGGGGCAGTTCTTC